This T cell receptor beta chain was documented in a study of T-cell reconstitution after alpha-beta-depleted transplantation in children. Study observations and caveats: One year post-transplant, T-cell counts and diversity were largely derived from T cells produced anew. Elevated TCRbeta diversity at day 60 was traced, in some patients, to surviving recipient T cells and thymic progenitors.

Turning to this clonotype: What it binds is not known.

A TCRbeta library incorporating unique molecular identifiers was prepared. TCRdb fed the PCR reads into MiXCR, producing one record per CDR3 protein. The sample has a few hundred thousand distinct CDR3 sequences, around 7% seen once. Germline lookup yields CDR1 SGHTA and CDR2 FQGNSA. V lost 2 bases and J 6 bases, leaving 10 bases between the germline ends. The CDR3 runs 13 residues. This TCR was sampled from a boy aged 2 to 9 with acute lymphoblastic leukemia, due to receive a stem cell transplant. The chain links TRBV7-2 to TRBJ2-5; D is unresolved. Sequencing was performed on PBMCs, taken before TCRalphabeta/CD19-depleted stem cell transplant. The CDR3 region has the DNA TGTGCCAGCAGCTTACAAACAGATCAGACCCAGTACTTC. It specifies CASSLQTDQTQYF.